This T cell receptor (beta chain) is from a study of T-cell reconstitution after alpha-beta-depleted transplantation in children. The study's findings and limits: T-cell counts and diversity at one year following transplant were attributed mainly to newly produced T cells. Several hundred graft clones that had expanded were reportedly the source of alpha-beta T cells about two months after transplant.

Trimming took 3 bases from V and 0 from J; bases not matched to a gene: 2. This CDR3 is built from 14 residues. With regard to this clonotype: Its antigen is undetermined.

Unique molecular identifiers tagged the TCRbeta library. TCRdb re-analysed the PCR reads in MiXCR, keeping a single row per CDR3 protein. Here the sample spans over 90,000 distinct CDR3 sequences, 7% to 8% being singletons. Sequencing was performed on PBMCs, taken before TCRalphabeta/CD19-depleted stem cell transplant. J is TRBJ2-7 and V is TRBV12-3 or TRBV12-4; 7 nucleotides line up with TRBD1. This receptor was identified in a boy between 2 and 10 years old with acute lymphoblastic leukemia, due to receive a stem cell transplant. CDR3 in DNA: TGTGCCAGCAGTTTGGGACAGAGCTCCTACGAGCAGTACTTC. It is translated as CASSLGQSSYEQYF.